The 29 T cell receptor beta chains listed next were all sequenced from one sample in a study of regulatory T cells in long-lasting Graves disease. HTBI primers from iRepertoire and Arm-PCR of CDR3 regions yielded the TCR beta libraries. TCRdb itself ran the multiplex PCR reads through MiXCR, one entry per CDR3 protein. This sample yields 450,000 or so distinct CDR3 sequences, of which more than 20% are seen a single time; roughly 8% belongs to the top ten. Time point indicated: persistent/refractory GD, antithyroid drugs over 5 years with positive TRAb. Extracted PBMC RNA gave rise to the TCR library. The sequences come from peripheral blood mononuclear cells (PBMCs), collected when the disease was refractory, from a patient treated with antithyroid drugs. These receptors originate from a female donor with Graves disease.

This clonotype was detected many times. The V call is TRBV6-1, the J call TRBJ1-5; 8 bases match TRBD1. The trim removed 0 bases at V and 4 bases at J, leaving 14 bases unmatched. Germline V CDR1 and CDR2: MNHNS, SASEGT. The length of the CDR3 is 19 residues. The CDR3 is CASSEAKAGGAFWNQPQHF. As DNA, the CDR3 is TGTGCCAGCAGTGAAGCTAAGGCAGGGGGCGCGTTTTGGAATCAGCCCCAGCATTTT.

This clonotype has ten or more counts. The rearrangement links TRBV25-1 to TRBJ1-1; D is ambiguous. CDR3 length: 13 amino acids. Trimming cost V 3 bases and J 1 base, with 6 bases left between them. Germline V gives CDR1 MGHDK, CDR2 SYGVNS. Here the CDR3 DNA reads TGTGCCAGCAGTGATCGGGCGAACACTGAAGCTTTCTTT. Translated, it gives CASSDRANTEAFF.

This clonotype occurred a few times. This chain links TRBV11-2 with TRBJ2-1, with D possibly being TRBD1 (6 bases). The CDR3 loop spans 16 amino acids. V lost 0 bases to trimming and J lost 2 bases, with 11 bases between them. Germline V gene lookup returns CDR1 SGHAT and CDR2 FQNNGV. The CDR3: CASSLDSGVPYNEQFF. CDR3 sequence (DNA): TGTGCCAGCAGCTTAGATTCAGGGGTTCCCTACAATGAGCAGTTCTTC.

A few counts support this clonotype. The chain employs TRBV6-1 and TRBJ2-7; the D gene is possibly TRBD2 (6 bases). The CDR3 is 16 residues long. The germline V gene encodes CDR1 MNHNS and CDR2 SASEGT. With 5 bases removed from V and 6 bases from J, the gap between germline ends came to 23 bases. The CDR3 sequence: CASSKSGTLVGFEQYF. In DNA, the CDR3 is TGTGCCAGCAGTAAATCCGGGACTCTCGTTGGGTTCGAGCAGTACTTC.

The rearrangement joins TRBV6-2 or TRBV6-3 to TRBJ2-4; D perhaps matches TRBD1 (6 bases). V was cut by 5 bases and J by 2 bases, with 13 bases left in between. Per germline, CDR1 MNHEY and CDR2 SVGEGT. The CDR3 is 15 amino acids. DNA of the CDR3: TGTGCCAGCAGTAACAACAGGGAGACCAAAAACATTCAGTACTTC. It yields the protein CASSNNRETKNIQYF.

This clonotype showed up many times. The rearrangement joins TRBV7-2 to TRBJ2-7; possible D gene TRBD1, 5 bases. Germline CDR1 reads SGHTA; CDR2 reads FQGNSA. V was clipped by 1 base and J by 3 bases, with 13 bases between them. The CDR3 has 15 amino acids. Here the CDR3 reads CASSLGGAPGYEQYF. CDR3 nucleotide sequence: TGTGCCAGCAGCTTAGGTGGGGCTCCTGGCTACGAGCAGTACTTC.

The chain combines TRBV28 with TRBJ2-2, with a weak D call TRBD2 (5 bases). The V end was cut by 6 bases, the J end by 1 base, with 18 bases between. CDR1 and CDR2 (germline): MDHEN, SYDVKM. The CDR3 has 17 amino acids. For the CDR3, the DNA is TGTGCCAGCAGATTAATCCCTGGACTCGAGAACACCGGGGAGCTGTTTTTT. Translating gives CASRLIPGLENTGELFF.

As to this clonotype: This may come from a read error, since a much larger clone is one base off. This rearrangement joins TRBV30 to TRBJ1-1; TRBD1 is a possible D gene (6 bases). Germline V gene data show CDR1 as GTSNPN and CDR2 as SVGIG (reference sequence). Trimming removed 1 base from V and 3 bases from J, with 12 bases in between. The CDR3 contains 14 residues. This chain's CDR3 is CAWSARGQHTEAFF. CDR3 DNA sequence: TGTGCCTGGAGTGCCAGGGGTCAGCACACTGAAGCTTTCTTT.

This clonotype was seen many times. The genes are TRBV14 and TRBJ2-7, with D possibly TRBD1 on 6 matching bases. This CDR3 region has 14 residues. V was cut by 2 bases and J by 2 bases, with 10 bases left in between. Germline values: CDR1 SGHDN, CDR2 FVKESK. CDR3 in DNA: TGTGCCAGCAGCCAACGGACAGCCCCCTACGAGCAGTACTTC. Protein product: CASSQRTAPYEQYF.

This chain joins TRBV5-1 and TRBJ2-1, with a possible D match to TRBD2 (6 bases). The V and J ends lost 1 base and 2 bases respectively, with 10 bases between them. Germline CDR1 SGHRS, CDR2 YFSETQ. CDR3 length: 15 amino acids. This chain's CDR3 is CASSLTGVAYNEQFF. Here the CDR3 DNA reads TGCGCCAGCAGCTTGACGGGAGTCGCCTACAATGAGCAGTTCTTC.

This clonotype was counted between two and nine times. V usage is TRBV3-1 and J usage is TRBJ1-5; D is unclear. Germline CDR1 reads LGHDT; CDR2 reads YNNKEL (reference sequence). Deletions cut 2 bases from V and 5 bases from J, with 10 bases between. The CDR3 runs to 14 residues. CDR3 region: CASSQSAAYQPQHF. The CDR3 DNA sequence: TGTGCCAGCAGCCAATCGGCAGCCTATCAGCCCCAGCATTTT.

Of note for this clonotype: The junction departs from the called germline gene at one end, perhaps through a read error. The chain combines TRBV28 with TRBJ2-7; D is undetermined. The CDR3 sequence is 13 residues long. CDR1 is MDHEN, CDR2 SYDVKM, per germline. The CDR3 coding sequence is TGTGCCAGCAGCTTATTGGGGTTCCACGAGCAGTACTTC. Its protein is CASSLLGFHEQYF.

In its sample, this clonotype was seen a few times. This chain uses TRBV30 with TRBJ1-4; D perhaps matches TRBD1 (6 bases). Gene TRBJ1-6 matches the end of the DNA better, so the J call may be wrong. CDR1 and CDR2 from the germline V gene are GTSNPN and SVGIG (reference sequence). There are 15 residues in the CDR3. CDR3 sequence: CAYKLGGQTNSPLHF. The DNA for the CDR3 is TGTGCCTATAAATTAGGTGGACAGACTAATTCACCCCTCCACTTT.

J is TRBJ2-2 and V is TRBV11-1; the D is unclear. The germline CDR1 and CDR2 sequences are SGHAT and FQDESV (reference sequence). Deletions cut 1 base from V and 4 bases from J, with 10 bases between. The CDR3 has 15 amino acids. The CDR3 loop reads CASSLVVSGTGELFF. Here the CDR3 DNA reads TGTGCCAGCAGCTTAGTCGTAAGTGGCACCGGGGAGCTGTTTTTT.

This clonotype was found many times. The gene calls are TRBV28 and TRBJ2-7; D is perhaps TRBD1 or TRBD2 (5 bases each). CDR3 size: 14 residues. The V end lost 4 bases, the J end lost 9 bases, and 19 bases lay between the germline ends. Germline CDR1 reads MDHEN; CDR2 reads SYDVKM. In nucleotides, the CDR3 is TGTGCCAGCAGTTCCCAGGGACCCGGGGTTTGGCAGTACTTC. Its translation is CASSSQGPGVWQYF.

J is TRBJ1-1 and V is TRBV29-1; possible D gene TRBD1, 6 bases. Germline V gives CDR1 SQVTM, CDR2 ANQGSEA. Trimming shortened V by 6 bases and J by 1 base, and 18 bases separated the two germline ends. The CDR3 loop spans 15 amino acids. This chain's CDR3 is CSVRGAGGRNTEAFF. The CDR3 bases are TGCAGCGTGAGGGGGGCAGGCGGAAGGAACACTGAAGCTTTCTTT.

The chain links TRBV20-1 to TRBJ2-1; maybe TRBD2 (5 bases). The germline CDR1 and CDR2 sequences are DFQATT and SNEGSKA (reference sequence). CDR3 length: 11 amino acids. V lost 4 bases and J lost 15, with 16 bases in between. DNA for the CDR3: TGCAGTGCTAAAGCGGATCATCAATGGTTCTTC. This gives the protein CSAKADHQWFF.

This clonotype was seen more than once but under ten times. The chain recombines TRBV2 with TRBJ1-1; D remains unclear. Germline V lookup: CDR1 SNHLY, CDR2 FYNNEI. The CDR3 spans 12 residues. The V end lost 5 bases, the J end lost 6 bases, and 10 bases lay between the germline ends. CDR3 amino acids: CASSQRVSEAFF. The CDR3 DNA reads as TGTGCCAGCAGTCAACGGGTCTCTGAAGCTTTCTTT.

This clonotype has only a few counts. This chain uses TRBV30 with TRBJ1-1, with a tentative D call TRBD1 (5 bases). The germline gives CDR1 GTSNPN, CDR2 SVGIG (reference sequence). This CDR3 comprises 15 residues. The V end lost 2 bases, the J end lost 3 bases, and 16 bases lay between the germline ends. This CDR3 reads CAWSLSAGVYTEAFF. In nucleotides, the CDR3 is TGTGCCTGGAGTTTGTCAGCGGGGGTGTACACTGAAGCTTTCTTT.

The chain recombines TRBV20-1 with TRBJ2-5; TRBD1 matches 7 bases. After removal of 5 bases from V and 4 bases from J, the junction contained 10 bases not matched to a gene. The germline V gene encodes CDR1 DFQATT and CDR2 SNEGSKA (reference sequence). The CDR3 is 14 amino acids. Written as DNA, the CDR3 is TGCAGTGCTTGCTCGCAGGGGGTAACAGAGACCCAGTACTTC. This translates into CSACSQGVTETQYF.

The V and J genes are TRBV6-1 and TRBJ2-2; TRBD1 might be the D (5 bases). The V and J ends lost 1 base and 0 bases respectively, with 6 bases between them. Germline V CDR1 and CDR2: MNHNS, SASEGT. This CDR3 region has 15 residues. CDR3 coding DNA: TGTGCCAGCAGTGAAGAGACAGCGAACACCGGGGAGCTGTTTTTT. This gives the protein CASSEETANTGELFF.

This clonotype has a count of ten or more. This rearrangement joins TRBV5-4 to TRBJ2-7; 10 positions agree with TRBD2. The J segment lost 4 bases and the V segment lost 4 bases, leaving 14 bases of the junction unmatched. The CDR3 has 17 residues. CDR1 SGHNT and CDR2 YYREEE come from the germline V gene (reference sequence). This CDR3 reads CASSPIGLAANTYEQYF. CDR3 DNA: TGTGCCAGCAGCCCTATAGGACTAGCGGCCAATACATACGAGCAGTACTTC.

This clonotype appeared a few times. The rearrangement links TRBV6-2 or TRBV6-3 to TRBJ2-2; 7 bases are a match to TRBD2. Germline V gives CDR1 MNHEY, CDR2 SVGEGT. The CDR3 covers 18 residues. After removal of 10 bases from V and 4 bases from J, the junction contained 21 bases not matched to a gene. The CDR3 coding sequence is TGTGCCACCTCGATCCGGCGGGGGACCTTATTAGGCACCGGGGAGCTGTTTTTT. This translates into CATSIRRGTLLGTGELFF.

The chain carries TRBV30 and TRBJ1-1; D perhaps matches TRBD1 (6 bases). The CDR3 has 12 amino acids. Trimming removed 3 bases at V and 4 bases at J, with 9 bases between. Germline V lookup: CDR1 GTSNPN, CDR2 SVGIG (reference sequence). CDR3 protein: CAWRVQGTEAFF. The CDR3 bases are TGTGCCTGGAGAGTACAGGGCACTGAAGCTTTCTTT.

In its sample, this clonotype was seen a few times. The V gene is TRBV7-9, the J gene TRBJ1-3, with no clear D. Trimming pared 2 bases from V and 8 bases from J, leaving 7 bases between. The CDR3 is 12 amino acids. CDR1 is SEHNR and CDR2 is FQNEAQ in the germline V gene (reference sequence). In DNA form, the CDR3 reads TGTGCCAGCAGCTTACAAGGAGACACCATATATTTT. Residues: CASSLQGDTIYF.

This chain links TRBV5-1 with TRBJ2-5; D may be TRBD2 (6 bases). Germline CDR1 and CDR2: SGHRS and YFSETQ. With 0 bases removed from V and 5 bases from J, the gap between germline ends came to 14 bases. The CDR3 runs to 15 residues. The CDR3 loop reads CASSLVPGVRETQYF. CDR3 DNA: TGCGCCAGCAGCTTGGTTCCGGGGGTCAGGGAGACCCAGTACTTC.

This clonotype occurred many times. The chain links TRBV2 to TRBJ2-5, with TRBD2 identical over 15 bases. The V segment lost 3 bases and the J segment 3 bases; nucleotides outside the gene matches: 2. Germline V CDR1 and CDR2: SNHLY, FYNNEI. This CDR3 has 16 amino acids. CDR3 loop: CASSDGLAGGKETQYF. Here the CDR3 DNA reads TGTGCCAGCAGTGACGGACTAGCGGGAGGGAAAGAGACCCAGTACTTC. The entire variable domain, with the rest obtained from reference TRBV2 and TRBJ2-5, is as follows: EPEVTQTPSHQVTQMGQEVILRCVPISNHLYFYWYRQILGQKVEFLVSFYNNEISEKSEIFDDQFSVERPDGSNFTLKIRSTKLEDSAMYFCASSDGLAGGKETQYFGPGTRLLVL.

In its sample, this clonotype was seen a few times. This chain connects TRBV5-1 to TRBJ2-7; D ambiguous. Germline V lookup: CDR1 SGHRS, CDR2 YFSETQ. This CDR3 contains 15 residues. V lost 4 bases, J lost 3 bases, and 17 bases lay in between. This chain's CDR3 is CASSQEFQAGYEQYF. Written as DNA, the CDR3 is TGCGCCAGCAGCCAGGAGTTTCAGGCCGGCTACGAGCAGTACTTC.

This clonotype has a count of ten or more. The chain joins TRBV29-1 to TRBJ2-2, with 7 bases matching TRBD2. The J segment lost 0 bases and the V segment lost 4 bases, leaving 2 bases of the junction unmatched. CDR1 SQVTM and CDR2 ANQGSEA come from the germline V gene. The CDR3 runs 14 residues. CDR3 amino acids: CSVASGSNTGELFF. The CDR3 DNA sequence: TGCAGCGTTGCTAGCGGATCGAACACCGGGGAGCTGTTTTTT.